The 29 T cell receptor beta chains below were found in one sample sequenced in a study of OX40 agonist ivuxolimab in advanced cancers. Assay: immunoSEQ multiplex PCR; the TCRdb copy retains only in-frame clones and omits some. The sample yields nearly 55,000 clones, 75% to 90% seen once. The input for sequencing was CD4+ or CD8+ T cells sorted from blood, taken in a trial of the OX40 agonist ivuxolimab. These receptors came from an adult with an advanced solid tumor such as melanoma, head and neck, liver or kidney cancer.

The chain couples TRBV18 to TRBJ1-1; D perhaps matches TRBD1 (5 bases). Trimming removed 6 bases from V and 2 bases from J, with 10 bases in between. The germline V gene has CDR1 KGHSH and CDR2 LQKENI. This CDR3 region has 13 residues. As DNA, the CDR3 is TGTGCCAGCTCGCCAAGGGGTAACACTGAAGCTTTCTTT. Protein sequence: CASSPRGNTEAFF.

This chain links TRBV10-3 with TRBJ2-7; D gene uncertain. CDR1 and CDR2 (germline): ENHRY, SYGVKD. Trimming shortened V by 11 bases and J by 3 bases, and 23 bases separated the two germline ends. This CDR3 is built from 15 residues. CDR3 region: CALLLKPVVNYEQYF. CDR3 sequence (DNA): TGTGCCCTGCTGCTTAAACCAGTAGTAAACTACGAGCAGTACTTC.

The chain carries TRBV5-1 and TRBJ2-1; D perhaps matches TRBD2 (7 bases). V gave up 5 bases and J gave up 7 bases, with 16 bases separating them. Germline CDR1 reads SGHRS; CDR2 reads YFSETQ. This CDR3 is built from 14 residues. The DNA for the CDR3 is TGCGCCAGCAGGGCGGGGGCCGGGGATAATGAGCAGTTCTTC. Protein product: CASRAGAGDNEQFF.

The chain uses TRBV27 and TRBJ1-5; TRBD1 is a possible D gene (5 bases). The CDR3 runs to 14 residues. Germline V gene data show CDR1 as MNHEY and CDR2 as SMNVEV (reference sequence). V was shortened by 2 bases and J by 6 bases, with 11 bases between the two germline ends. The DNA for the CDR3 is TGTGCCAGCAGTTTAAAGGGGTCGGGTCAGCCCCAGCATTTT. It specifies CASSLKGSGQPQHF.

The chain uses TRBV5-4 and TRBJ2-3; TRBD2 matches 12 bases. The CDR3 covers 15 residues. The ends lost 4 bases at V and 4 bases at J; junction bases unmatched: 4. CDR1 is SGHNT and CDR2 is YYREEE in the germline V gene (reference sequence). CDR3 loop: CASSGGLAGADTQYF. The CDR3 DNA is TGTGCCAGCAGCGGGGGACTAGCGGGCGCAGATACGCAGTATTTT. The entire variable domain, with the rest obtained from reference TRBV5-4 and TRBJ2-3, is as follows: ETGVTQSPTHLIKTRGQQVTLRCSSQSGHNTVSWYQQALGQGPQFIFQYYREEENGRGNFPPRFSGLQFPNYSSELNVNALELDDSALYLCASSGGLAGADTQYFGPGTRLTVL.

This chain uses TRBV21-1 with TRBJ1-5. TRBV21-1 is described as a pseudogene. The CDR3 consists of 16 residues. In nucleotides, the CDR3 is TGTGCCAGCAGCAAAGCATGGAGGGGATTAGTTCAGCCCCAGCATTTT. Its protein is CASSKAWRGLVQPQHF.

This rearrangement joins TRBV14 to TRBJ2-5, with D perhaps TRBD1 (5 bases). This CDR3 comprises 13 residues. The germline V and J ends were trimmed by 4 bases and 9 bases, with 15 bases remaining between them. Germline lookup yields CDR1 SGHDN and CDR2 FVKESK. CDR3 in DNA: TGTGCCAGCAGCCGACAGACCTTAGGGGCCCAGTACTTC. Its translation is CASSRQTLGAQYF.

This chain links TRBV18 with TRBJ2-7, with D tentatively TRBD2 (5 bases). This CDR3 is built from 12 residues. Germline V gene lookup returns CDR1 KGHSH and CDR2 LQKENI. V gave up 3 bases and J gave up 4 bases, with 7 bases separating them. The CDR3 DNA is TGTGCCAGCTCACCGGGGAGTTACGAGCAGTACTTC. This codes for CASSPGSYEQYF.

The V call is TRBV5-1, the J call TRBJ2-7; 12 nucleotides match TRBD2. CDR3 length equals 18 residues. Unmatched junction bases numbered 13, after V lost 4 bases and J lost 2 bases. Germline V gene sequence: CDR1 SGHRS, CDR2 YFSETQ. CDR3 DNA: TGCGCCAGCAGCCTTCAACCGCGGACTAGCGGGATTGCCTACGAGCAGTACTTC. Its protein product is CASSLQPRTSGIAYEQYF. The complete variable domain, with remaining parts taken from reference TRBV5-1 and TRBJ2-7, reads KAGVTQTPRYLIKTRGQQVTLSCSPISGHRSVSWYQQTPGQGLQFLFEYFSETQRNKGNFPGRFSGRQFSNSRSEMNVSTLELGDSALYLCASSLQPRTSGIAYEQYFGPGTRLTVT.

The chain employs TRBV9 and TRBJ2-5, with a weak D call TRBD2 (7 bases). The V end was cut by 0 bases, the J end by 5 bases, with 17 bases between. CDR1 and CDR2 (germline): SGDLS, YYNGEE. This CDR3 is 16 amino acids long. CDR3 amino acids: CASSVGGGAFEETQYF. In DNA form, the CDR3 reads TGTGCCAGCAGCGTAGGTGGGGGGGCGTTTGAGGAGACCCAGTACTTC.

V is TRBV18 and J is TRBJ1-2; no clear D. Germline CDR1 and CDR2: KGHSH and LQKENI. The CDR3 totals 14 residues. The V end was cut by 0 bases, the J end by 3 bases, with 8 bases between. The CDR3 region has the DNA TGTGCCAGCTCACCACCGGTCGGGTACTATGGCTACACCTTC. This translates into CASSPPVGYYGYTF.

This clone turned up a few times. The V and J genes are TRBV28 and TRBJ1-5; D not resolved. With 2 bases removed from V and 4 bases from J, the gap between germline ends came to 9 bases. From germline, CDR1 is MDHEN and CDR2 SYDVKM. The CDR3 sequence is 14 residues long. Written as DNA, the CDR3 is TGTGCCAGCAGTTTACTCGGGGAGAATCAGCCCCAGCATTTT. Protein: CASSLLGENQPQHF.

The chain joins TRBV30 to TRBJ1-2, with D perhaps matching TRBD1 (5 bases). The ends were cut back, 2 bases at V and 5 bases at J, with 12 bases in the middle. This CDR3 has 13 residues. CDR1 and CDR2 (germline): GTSNPN, SVGIG (reference sequence). The CDR3 region has the DNA TGTGCCTGGAGTCGATCGGGGCTATATGGCTACACCTTC. Translated: CAWSRSGLYGYTF.

V is TRBV9 and J is TRBJ2-2; D perhaps matches TRBD1 (5 bases). Trimming removed 4 bases from V and 4 bases from J, with 11 bases in between. Looked up from germline, CDR1 is SGDLS and CDR2 is YYNGEE. This CDR3 contains 14 residues. The chain's CDR3 is CASSFRVGTGELFF. The DNA of the CDR3 is TGTGCCAGCAGCTTCAGGGTCGGCACCGGGGAGCTGTTTTTT. The whole variable domain, remainder taken from reference TRBV9 and TRBJ2-2, is DSGVTQTPKHLITATGQRVTLRCSPRSGDLSVYWYQQSLDQGLQFLIQYYNGEERAKGNILERFSAQQFPDLHSELNLSSLELGDSALYFCASSFRVGTGELFFGEGSRLTVL.

This clone was counted only a few times. This rearrangement joins TRBV18 to TRBJ1-1, with D hard to call. Trimming removed 1 base at V and 7 bases at J, with 7 bases between. CDR1 and CDR2 (germline): KGHSH, LQKENI. The CDR3 totals 12 residues. The chain's CDR3 is CASSPQENEAFF. Written as DNA, the CDR3 is TGTGCCAGCTCACCACAGGAGAATGAAGCTTTCTTT.

The chain couples TRBV10-1 to TRBJ2-1, with 9 bases fitting TRBD1. Germline values: CDR1 WNHNN, CDR2 SYGVQD (reference sequence). The CDR3 is 16 residues long. V lost 5 bases to trimming and J lost 2 bases; unmatched junction nucleotides: 7. In nucleotides, the CDR3 is TGCGCCAGCAGTCGCCTTAGGGACAGGGCCTACAATGAGCAGTTCTTC. Encoded protein: CASSRLRDRAYNEQFF.

This chain joins TRBV21-1 and TRBJ1-2. TRBV21-1 is given as a pseudogene. There are 15 residues in the CDR3. The DNA of the CDR3 is TGTGCCAGCAGCAAGAGGGGGGACACGGGATATGGCTACACCTTC. It yields the protein CASSKRGDTGYGYTF.

The chain has TRBV9 and TRBJ2-5, with 7 bases lining up with TRBD1. The ends lost 4 bases at V and 5 bases at J; junction bases unmatched: 11. The CDR3 length is 15 residues. Germline V gives CDR1 SGDLS, CDR2 YYNGEE. The CDR3 protein is CASSTSTGHAETQYF. CDR3 DNA sequence: TGTGCCAGCAGCACTTCGACAGGGCATGCGGAGACCCAGTACTTC.

V usage is TRBV6-6 and J usage is TRBJ1-1; no reliable D call. V lost 0 bases, J lost 1 base, and 6 bases lay in between. The CDR3 length is 14 residues. The germline CDR1 and CDR2 sequences are MNHNY and SVGAGI (reference sequence). The CDR3 protein is CASSYSGGNTEAFF. The DNA of the CDR3 is TGTGCCAGCAGTTACTCCGGCGGGAACACTGAAGCTTTCTTT.

The chain joins TRBV11-3 to TRBJ2-2; 8 nucleotides match TRBD1. Germline-derived CDR1 and CDR2 are SGHNT and YENEEA. The CDR3 is 16 residues long. V trimming: 6 bases; J trimming: 6 bases; junction bases outside the gene matches: 12. In DNA, the CDR3 is TGTGCCAGCAGATACTCGGACAGGGTCGTGGCCGGGGAGCTGTTTTTT. Its translation is CASRYSDRVVAGELFF.

This chain joins TRBV19 and TRBJ1-5; 10 bases are a match to TRBD1. V was pared by 4 bases and J by 5 bases, with 5 bases of the junction left unmatched. The germline gives CDR1 LNHDA, CDR2 SQIVND (reference sequence). The CDR3 consists of 15 residues. The CDR3 DNA reads TGTGCCAGTAGTACACCGGGACAGGGGCATCAGCCCCAGCATTTT. Translating it yields CASSTPGQGHQPQHF. The full variable domain, completed using reference TRBV19 and TRBJ1-5, is DGGITQSPKYLFRKEGQNVTLSCEQNLNHDAMYWYRQDPGQGLRLIYYSQIVNDFQKGDIAEGYSVSREKKESFPLTVTSAQKNPTAFYLCASSTPGQGHQPQHFGDGTRLSIL.

The chain carries TRBV27 and TRBJ1-2; D might be TRBD1 (5 bases). Germline CDR1 MNHEY, CDR2 SMNVEV (reference sequence). Trimming took off 2 bases at V and 0 bases at J, with 16 bases between the two ends. The CDR3 loop spans 17 amino acids. The CDR3 reads CASSLKGGQGANYGYTF. CDR3 nucleotides: TGTGCCAGCAGTTTAAAGGGCGGACAAGGCGCTAACTATGGCTACACCTTC.

The CDR3 is CASSQDSLGTAVQDEQFF. CDR3 sequence (DNA): TGTGCCAGCAGCCAAGATTCCCTAGGGACCGCGGTTCAGGATGAGCAGTTCTTC. The rearrangement joins TRBV14 to TRBJ2-1; D tentatively reads TRBD1 or TRBD2 (5 bases each). The CDR3 is made up of 18 amino acids. The V gene lost 0 bases and the J gene lost 8 bases, with 23 bases spanning the gap. From germline, CDR1 is SGHDN and CDR2 FVKESK.

This chain connects TRBV19 to TRBJ2-1, with TRBD2 matching 9 bases. Trimming at V came to 1 base and at J to 8 bases, leaving 6 bases not matched to a gene. The germline V gene encodes CDR1 LNHDA and CDR2 SQIVND (reference sequence). CDR3 size: 15 residues. This chain's CDR3 is CASSIGAGGPYEQFF. The CDR3 coding sequence is TGTGCCAGTAGTATAGGCGCGGGAGGGCCCTATGAGCAGTTCTTC.

This chain joins TRBV7-9 and TRBJ2-1; D unclear. CDR1 SEHNR and CDR2 FQNEAQ come from the germline V gene (reference sequence). Trimming cost V 5 bases and J 0 bases, with 5 bases left between them. The CDR3 loop spans 13 amino acids. This CDR3 is CASSDSSYNEQFF. The CDR3 region has the DNA TGTGCCAGCAGCGATAGCTCCTACAATGAGCAGTTCTTC.

The chain couples TRBV25-1 to TRBJ1-2; 7 bases match TRBD1. Germline CDR1 is MGHDK and CDR2 is SYGVNS. Germline trimming cut 5 bases from V and 6 bases from J; bases unmatched to any gene: 9. The CDR3 covers 14 residues. The CDR3 loop is CASSPRGQADGYTF. CDR3 bases: TGTGCCAGCAGTCCCCGAGGACAGGCGGATGGCTACACCTTC.

V and J are TRBV5-1 and TRBJ2-1; TRBD2 is a possible D gene (6 bases). Trimming left V 1 base short and J 2 bases short, with 10 bases between. The CDR3 contains 15 residues. Germline lookup yields CDR1 SGHRS and CDR2 YFSETQ. This CDR3 is CASSLRASAYNEQFF. The CDR3 DNA follows: TGCGCCAGCAGCTTGAGGGCTAGCGCCTACAATGAGCAGTTCTTC.

The genes are TRBV5-4 and TRBJ2-5, with no clear D. The CDR3 sequence is 13 residues long. Germline V gene data show CDR1 as SGHNT and CDR2 as YYREEE (reference sequence). The ends were cut back, 2 bases at V and 2 bases at J, with 7 bases in the middle. The CDR3 sequence: CASSFLKQETQYF. CDR3 nucleotide sequence: TGTGCCAGCAGCTTTCTGAAACAAGAGACCCAGTACTTC.

This clone has just one count. V gene TRBV5-1 combines with J gene TRBJ2-2, with D possibly being TRBD1 (6 bases). CDR1 is SGHRS and CDR2 is YFSETQ in the germline V gene. The CDR3 is 14 residues long. Trimming left V 3 bases short and J 4 bases short, with 10 bases between. CDR3 region: CASSSGQSTGELFF. The CDR3 region has the DNA TGCGCCAGCAGCTCCGGACAGTCCACCGGGGAGCTGTTTTTT.